This is a list of T cell receptor beta chains from one sample in a study of beta chain features in type 1 diabetes. Assay: immunoSEQ multiplex PCR; the TCRdb copy retains only in-frame clones and omits some. The data hold 150,000 to 170,000 clones, with under 9.5% observed a single time. The sample taken for sequencing was central memory CD4+ T cells from blood. These receptors all stem from a man aged 18 to 29 in good health. The CDR3 runs from the conserved cysteine through the conserved F or W. Each record gives: J gene, CDR3 length, D gene, clone size, V gene, CDR3 protein, CDR3 DNA. D genes are given only for firm matches. For some rows the clone size is stated as once, few or many, or as a class when expanded; others skip it.

TRBJ1-1 | 12 | NA | few | TRBV2 | CASSGPGTEAFF | TGTGCCAGCAGCGGTCCCGGGACTGAAGCTTTCTTT
TRBJ2-7 | 15 | TRBD2 | few | TRBV9 | CASSEASGGSYEQYF | TGTGCCAGCAGCGAGGCCTCGGGGGGTTCCTACGAGCAGTACTTC
TRBJ1-1 | 13 | NA | NA | TRBV9 | CASSSLGNTEAFF | TGTGCCAGCAGTTCCCTAGGGAACACTGAAGCTTTCTTT
TRBJ2-1 | 15 | NA | few | TRBV7-2 | CASSQNWGSSEGQFF | TGTGCCAGCAGCCAAAATTGGGGTAGTTCCGAGGGGCAGTTCTTC
TRBJ2-3 | 15 | NA | NA | TRBV7-2 | CASSLVATSTDTQYF | TGTGCCAGCAGCTTAGTAGCGACCAGCACAGATACGCAGTATTTT
TRBJ1-2 | 14 | NA | few | TRBV5-4 | CASTIGAKTYGYTF | TGTGCCAGCACTATAGGGGCGAAGACCTATGGCTACACCTTC
TRBJ2-1 | 15 | TRBD2 | few | TRBV10-3 | CAISGGGSSYNEQFF | TGTGCCATCAGTGGGGGCGGGAGCTCCTACAATGAGCAGTTCTTC
TRBJ1-1 | 13 | NA | NA | TRBV7-2 | CASSLVAGSETFF | TGTGCCAGCAGCTTAGTGGCAGGATCCGAAACTTTCTTT
TRBJ1-2 | 16 | TRBD1 | NA | TRBV29-1 | CSVEGSRTGNNYGYTF | TGCAGCGTTGAAGGGAGCAGGACAGGGAATAACTATGGCTACACCTTC
TRBJ2-7 | 15 | TRBD1 | NA | TRBV5-1 | CASSSGQGLSYEQYF | TGCGCCAGCAGCTCCGGACAGGGTCTCTCCTACGAGCAGTACTTC
TRBJ1-2 | 13 | NA | NA | TRBV19 | CASSSTGHYGYTF | TGTGCCAGTAGTTCTACAGGGCACTATGGCTACACCTTC
TRBJ2-7 | 18 | NA | NA | TRBV11-2 | CASSLLRTTLLARYEQYF | TGTGCCAGCAGCTTATTAAGGACAACCTTGCTAGCGCGCTACGAGCAGTACTTC
TRBJ2-7 | 14 | TRBD1 | few | TRBV2 | CASSETQGAAEQYF | TGTGCCAGCAGTGAAACCCAGGGGGCTGCCGAGCAGTACTTC
TRBJ2-3 | 12 | TRBD1 | few | TRBV6-1 | CASGTERDTQYF | TGTGCCAGCGGGACAGAAAGAGATACGCAGTATTTT
TRBJ2-7 | 13 | TRBD1 | many | TRBV29-1 | CSVSGTGDYEQYF | TGCAGCGTTTCCGGGACAGGTGACTACGAGCAGTACTTC
TRBJ1-5 | 13 | NA | NA | TRBV28 | CASRKNGEQPQHF | TGTGCCAGCAGAAAGAACGGGGAACAGCCCCAGCATTTT
TRBJ1-5 | 14 | NA | NA | TRBV2 | CASSRGQSNQPQHF | TGTGCCAGCAGTAGGGGACAAAGCAATCAGCCCCAGCATTTT
TRBJ2-3 | 14 | NA | few | TRBV5-1 | CASSFERPTDTQYF | TGCGCCAGCAGCTTCGAGCGCCCCACAGATACGCAGTATTTT
TRBJ2-2 | 14 | TRBD2 | few | TRBV7-2 | CASSLLGGNGELFF | TGTGCCAGCAGCCTCCTCGGGGGGAACGGGGAGCTGTTTTTT
TRBJ2-3 | 15 | TRBD2 | NA | TRBV11-2 | CASSPPWGGTDTQYF | TGTGCCAGCAGCCCTCCATGGGGGGGAACAGATACGCAGTATTTT
TRBJ1-1 | 14 | NA | few | TRBV7-2 | CASSLGGGNTEAFF | TGTGCCAGCAGCTTAGGAGGAGGGAACACTGAAGCTTTCTTT
TRBJ1-5 | 15 | NA | many | TRBV7-9 | CASSLRGGIGQPQHF | TGTGCCAGCAGCTTAAGAGGCGGGATCGGACAGCCCCAGCATTTT
TRBJ1-4 | 15 | NA | few | TRBV27 | CASSRTRPGVEKLFF | TGTGCCAGCAGCCGCACTCGGCCGGGGGTGGAAAAACTGTTTTTT
TRBJ2-4 | 16 | NA | NA | TRBV4-3 | CASSQAQGRQASTQYF | TGCGCCAGCAGCCAAGCCCAAGGGAGACAGGCATCCACTCAGTACTTC
TRBJ1-1 | 12 | NA | NA | TRBV28 | CASTPRGLEAFF | TGTGCCAGCACCCCCCGCGGGCTTGAAGCTTTCTTT
TRBJ2-2 | 16 | TRBD2 | NA | TRBV5-1 | CASSLLSGAGTGELFF | TGCGCCAGCAGCTTGCTTAGCGGGGCCGGCACCGGGGAGCTGTTTTTT
TRBJ2-5 | 13 | NA | NA | TRBV7-2 | CASSRSGQETQYF | TGTGCCAGCAGCCGGTCGGGGCAAGAGACCCAGTACTTC
TRBJ1-1 | 13 | NA | NA | TRBV4-1 | CASSQMREGEAFF | TGCGCCAGCAGCCAAATGAGAGAGGGTGAAGCTTTCTTT
TRBJ2-5 | 15 | NA | NA | TRBV6-6 | CASSYRGGWGETQYF | TGTGCCAGCAGTTACAGGGGGGGATGGGGAGAGACCCAGTACTTC
TRBJ2-5 | 14 | TRBD1 | few | TRBV7-2 | CASSGTVIQETQYF | TGTGCCAGCAGCGGGACAGTAATTCAAGAGACCCAGTACTTC
TRBJ2-1 | 14 | NA | few | TRBV29-1 | CSSSRGAANNEQFF | TGCAGCTCCTCTCGGGGGGCGGCTAACAATGAGCAGTTCTTC
TRBJ2-7 | 12 | NA | NA | TRBV29-1 | CSVAEGGYEQYF | TGCAGCGTTGCAGAGGGAGGCTACGAGCAGTACTTC
TRBJ2-3 | 20 | TRBD2 | few | TRBV4-1 | CASSQPGLAGGLSSTDTQYF | TGCGCCAGCAGCCAACCTGGACTAGCGGGAGGTCTCTCTAGCACAGATACGCAGTATTTT
TRBJ2-1 | 16 | TRBD2 | NA | TRBV7-2 | CASSNGLAGGLHEQFF | TGTGCCAGCAGCAATGGACTAGCGGGGGGGCTCCATGAGCAGTTCTTC
TRBJ2-7 | 16 | TRBD2 | NA | TRBV29-1 | CSVTGLAGGNPHEQYF | TGCAGCGTAACGGGACTAGCGGGGGGAAACCCCCACGAGCAGTACTTC
TRBJ1-4 | 14 | NA | NA | TRBV28 | CASTTGGMDEKLFF | TGTGCCAGCACCACCGGGGGGATGGATGAAAAACTGTTTTTT
TRBJ2-3 | 16 | NA | few | TRBV28 | CASSPTTGLSTDTQYF | TGTGCCAGCAGCCCTACAACAGGGCTTAGCACAGATACGCAGTATTTT
TRBJ2-3 | 17 | TRBD2 | many | TRBV5-1 | CASSVTRGGANTDTQYF | TGCGCCAGCAGCGTAACGCGCGGGGGGGCGAATACAGATACGCAGTATTTT
TRBJ2-1 | 15 | NA | many | TRBV28 | CASSVGTLSYNEQFF | TGTGCCAGCAGTGTCGGGACTCTCTCCTACAATGAGCAGTTCTTC
TRBJ2-5 | 15 | NA | NA | TRBV25-1 | CASSEFLGDLGTQYF | TGTGCCAGCAGTGAATTTTTGGGAGATCTAGGGACCCAGTACTTC
TRBJ2-5 | 18 | NA | few | TRBV15 | CATSRDKLSISYQETQYF | TGTGCCACCAGCAGAGATAAATTGTCTATCTCGTACCAAGAGACCCAGTACTTC
TRBJ2-2 | 12 | NA | many | TRBV29-1 | CSVELIGGELFF | TGCAGCGTTGAGTTAATCGGCGGGGAGCTGTTTTTT
TRBJ1-2 | 15 | TRBD1 | once | TRBV27 | CASSLSGRGEYGYTF | TGTGCCAGCAGTTTAAGTGGCAGGGGGGAGTATGGCTACACCTTC
TRBJ2-2 | 19 | TRBD1 | NA | TRBV5-1 | CASSWEPPGQGANTGELFF | TGCGCCAGCAGCTGGGAACCTCCGGGACAGGGGGCGAACACCGGGGAGCTGTTTTTT
TRBJ1-1 | 13 | NA | few | TRBV7-2 | CASYEQAGTEAFF | TGTGCCAGCTACGAGCAGGCCGGCACTGAAGCTTTCTTT
TRBJ2-2 | 14 | NA | few | TRBV30 | CAWEGRADTGELFF | TGTGCCTGGGAGGGAAGGGCGGACACCGGGGAGCTGTTTTTT